This T cell receptor (beta chain) came from a study of identical twins. Study-wide findings and caveats: With abundant cord blood beta clonotypes, insertions were fewer; memory repertoires showed no such pattern. An excess of low generation probability was shown by twin-shared out-of-frame alpha sequences. For out-of-frame beta sequences, excess twin sharing was weaker.

The germline V gene has CDR1 SEHNR and CDR2 FQNEAQ (reference sequence). The CDR3 contains 14 residues. J lost 12 bases, V lost 1 base, and 9 bases had no gene match. MiXCR, run by TCRdb on the 5' RACE reads, gives a single entry per CDR3 protein. The data show 750,000 to 950,000 distinct CDR3 sequences, with 12% seen just once and around 1.5% held by the top ten. Of note for this clonotype: The antigen remains unidentified.

The sample also formed part of further work on yellow fever vaccine responses in identical twins.

V and J are TRBV7-9 and TRBJ2-1; 7 bases line up with TRBD2. This TCR came from a woman aged 18 to 35 in good health. Sequenced input: PBMCs. Here the CDR3 DNA reads TGTGCCAGCAGCTTAGTAACCCCAGCGGGGACGCAGTTCTTC. Protein product: CASSLVTPAGTQFF.